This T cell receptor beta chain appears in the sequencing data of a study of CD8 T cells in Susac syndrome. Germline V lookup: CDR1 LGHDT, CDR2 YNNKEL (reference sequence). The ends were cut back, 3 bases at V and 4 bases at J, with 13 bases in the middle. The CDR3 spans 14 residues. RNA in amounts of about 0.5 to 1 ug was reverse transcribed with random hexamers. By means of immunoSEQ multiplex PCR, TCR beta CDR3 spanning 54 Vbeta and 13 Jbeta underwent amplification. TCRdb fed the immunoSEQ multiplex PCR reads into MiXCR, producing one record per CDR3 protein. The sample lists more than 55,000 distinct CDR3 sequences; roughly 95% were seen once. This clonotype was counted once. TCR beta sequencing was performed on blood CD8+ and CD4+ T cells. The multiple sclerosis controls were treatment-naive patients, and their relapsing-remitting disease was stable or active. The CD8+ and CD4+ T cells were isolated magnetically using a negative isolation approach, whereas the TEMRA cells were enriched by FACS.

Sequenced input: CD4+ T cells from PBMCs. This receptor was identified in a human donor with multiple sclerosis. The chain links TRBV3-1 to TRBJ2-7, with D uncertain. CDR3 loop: CASSHIAGGYEQYF. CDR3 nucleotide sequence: TGTGCCAGCAGCCATATCGCTGGCGGATACGAGCAGTACTTC.